These T cell receptor beta chains were read from a single sample in a study of blood T cell repertoires in COVID-19. Here immunoSEQ multiplex PCR was the method, and the copy in TCRdb shows in-frame clones only, minus some. This table holds under 250,000 clones, around 92% found once. The sample was PBMCs or T cells enriched from blood (not recorded which). These receptors were taken from a woman in her twenties or thirties with acute COVID-19. Both conserved end residues are part of each CDR3. The order of the fields is CDR3 DNA, CDR3 protein, J gene, V gene, clone size, CDR3 length, D gene. A D gene is named only where the DNA matches it firmly. The size of a clone is reported for some rows only, either as once, few or many, or as a class for expanded clones.

TGTGCCAGCAGTGAGGGACAGGGACCCGTTGAGCAGTTCTTC	CASSEGQGPVEQFF	TRBJ2-1	TRBV6-1	NA	14	TRBD1
TGTGCCAGTAGTCGGGGGTGGGACACTGAAGCTTTCTTT	CASSRGWDTEAFF	TRBJ1-1	TRBV19	NA	13	NA
TGTGCCAGTAGTATAGATGGACTAGCGGCCGGGGAGCTGTTTTTT	CASSIDGLAAGELFF	TRBJ2-2	TRBV19	NA	15	TRBD2
TGTGCCAGCAGAGCCACAGGGGGCAAGAGGGACACTGAAGCTTTCTTT	CASRATGGKRDTEAFF	TRBJ1-1	TRBV11-2	once	16	TRBD1
TGTGCCAGCAGCTTACCGGGGAATTCACCCCTCCACTTT	CASSLPGNSPLHF	TRBJ1-6	TRBV7-9	NA	13	NA
TGTGCCAGCAGCCCAGGGGGGACCGGGGAGCTGTTTTTT	CASSPGGTGELFF	TRBJ2-2	TRBV28	NA	13	NA
TGTGCCAGCAGCCTAGGACAAATGAACACTGAAGCTTTCTTT	CASSLGQMNTEAFF	TRBJ1-1	TRBV3-1/TRBV3-2	NA	14	NA
TGCGCCAGCAGGTTTACCGGACAGGGAGCCGCTGAAGCTTTCTTT	CASRFTGQGAAEAFF	TRBJ1-1	TRBV10-2	once	15	TRBD1
TGTGCCAGCAGCCCGGGACAGGGGAAAGAGACCCAGTACTTC	CASSPGQGKETQYF	TRBJ2-5	TRBV9	NA	14	TRBD1
TGTGCCAGCTCACCCCCGGACAGTCAACAGCCCCAGCATTTT	CASSPPDSQQPQHF	TRBJ1-5	TRBV18	NA	14	NA
TGTGCCAGCAGCTTAAGGAGTCAGGGCATCGGGGAGCTGTTTTTT	CASSLRSQGIGELFF	TRBJ2-2	TRBV7-6	NA	15	NA
TGTGCCAGCATGGGCAGGGCAAATTCACCCCTCCACTTT	CASMGRANSPLHF	TRBJ1-6	TRBV2	once	13	NA
TGTGCCAGCAGCCCAGGAACGGACAACTGGACCTTC	CASSPGTDNWTF	TRBJ1-2	TRBV5-5	NA	12	NA
TGTGCCAGCAGTTACCGGAGGTGGGAGCCCCAGCATTTT	CASSYRRWEPQHF	TRBJ1-5	TRBV6-2/TRBV6-3	once	13	NA
TGTGCCAGCCTAAAACAGGGGGGGTATGGCTACACCTTC	CASLKQGGYGYTF	TRBJ1-2	TRBV6-5	NA	13	TRBD1
TGCGCCAGCAGCCAAGATCGGCCCCGGGGAGGTATGGGGCATAACTATGGCTACACCTTC	CASSQDRPRGGMGHNYGYTF	TRBJ1-2	TRBV4-3	many	20	NA
TGTGCCAGCAGTTTGCCCCAGGGGGGCACTGAAGCTTTCTTT	CASSLPQGGTEAFF	TRBJ1-1	TRBV28	NA	14	TRBD1
TGTGCCAGCAGTTTATCGGGTCAGGGGGGAAATCAGCCCCAGCATTTT	CASSLSGQGGNQPQHF	TRBJ1-5	TRBV27	NA	16	TRBD1
TGTGCCAGCAGCTTAGTCCTAGCGGTGGGCACAGATACGCAGTATTTT	CASSLVLAVGTDTQYF	TRBJ2-3	TRBV7-9	NA	16	TRBD2
TGTGCCAGCAGCCGCGGACAGCCCGGGGAGCTGTTTTTT	CASSRGQPGELFF	TRBJ2-2	TRBV28	NA	13	NA
TGCGCCAGCAGCCCGGGACTGCCTTCTGGAAACACCATATATTTT	CASSPGLPSGNTIYF	TRBJ1-3	TRBV5-1	NA	15	NA
TGTGCCAGCAGCTCAGACAGGGAAGTAGAGACCCAGTACTTC	CASSSDREVETQYF	TRBJ2-5	TRBV7-8	NA	14	TRBD1
TGTGCCAGCGCACCCTCAGTCGATCAGGGCTACACCTTC	CASAPSVDQGYTF	TRBJ1-2	TRBV6-5	NA	13	NA
TGTGCCAGCAGTGTTTCTAGAAGCACAGATACGCAGTATTTT	CASSVSRSTDTQYF	TRBJ2-3	TRBV2	NA	14	NA
TGTGCCAGCAGCGTAGGGGGCCGAACCTACGAGCAGTACTTC	CASSVGGRTYEQYF	TRBJ2-7	TRBV9	NA	14	NA
TGTGCCAGCAGCCACTACGGACAGGCCGGGAATTCACCCCTCCACTTT	CASSHYGQAGNSPLHF	TRBJ1-6	TRBV3-1/TRBV3-2	NA	16	TRBD1
TGTGCCAGCAGCTTGGCGGGTTTAATGGAAGTTGACAATGAGCAGTTCTTC	CASSLAGLMEVDNEQFF	TRBJ2-1	TRBV5-4	NA	17	NA
TGTGCCAGCAGCCCCGGGGGAGCGGGGCGATGGAATGAGCAGTTCTTC	CASSPGGAGRWNEQFF	TRBJ2-1	TRBV5-4	NA	16	TRBD2
TGTGCCACCAGTGACCCCGGACAGAGTGGCACAGATACGCAGTATTTT	CATSDPGQSGTDTQYF	TRBJ2-3	TRBV24-1	NA	16	NA
TGTGCCAGCAGCTTTTCGGGATACGAGCAGTACTTC	CASSFSGYEQYF	TRBJ2-7	TRBV5-4	NA	12	NA
TGTGCCAGCAGCTCCACCGCACAGGGGGCGAGGACCTATAATTCACCCCTCCACTTT	CASSSTAQGARTYNSPLHF	TRBJ1-6	TRBV7-2	once	19	TRBD1
TGTGCCAGCAGCTTAGGAGGCAGTCAGCGAGTTGGGCCCCTCCACTTT	CASSLGGSQRVGPLHF	TRBJ1-6	TRBV11-2	NA	16	NA
TGCGCCAGCAGCTTGATTCCGGGAGACGAGCAGTACTTC	CASSLIPGDEQYF	TRBJ2-7	TRBV5-1	NA	13	NA
TGTGCCAGTAGTACCCTCTTGTTCTCTAATGAAAAACTGTTTTTT	CASSTLLFSNEKLFF	TRBJ1-4	TRBV19	NA	15	NA
TGTGCCAGCAGCATACTGGGGACAGGGCCAAATTCACCCCTCCACTTT	CASSILGTGPNSPLHF	TRBJ1-6	TRBV7-9	NA	16	TRBD1
TGTGCCAGTAGTCCATGGACAGGGGTGGACGAGCAGTACTTC	CASSPWTGVDEQYF	TRBJ2-7	TRBV19	NA	14	TRBD1
TGCGCCAGCAGCCATAACTACGTTGGCTACACCTTC	CASSHNYVGYTF	TRBJ1-2	TRBV4-3	NA	12	NA